This T cell receptor beta chain derives from a study of cytomegalovirus exposure and HLA in healthy donors. PCR employed 60 Vbeta and 13 Jbeta primers. Clones were read by immunoSEQ multiplex PCR, and TCRdb kept only the in-frame ones, dropping some. The table lists 200,000 to 250,000 clones, more than 65% of them singletons, with 1.5% to 2% in the top ten. As regards this clone: The antigen is unknown.

Study observations and caveats: Because they were indistinguishable, some V segments, including TRBV6-2 and TRBV6-3, were excluded. According to a later analysis, donors in an Asian-associated ancestry cluster reportedly had fewer N-insertions than the roughly 670-donor mean.

The CDR3 is 17 residues long. V shed 0 bases and J 8 bases; nucleotides not matched to a gene: 6. CDR1 and CDR2 from the germline V gene are SGDLS and YYNGEE. Sample: PBMCs. The chain joins TRBV9 to TRBJ2-1, with 15 bases matching TRBD2. The TCR was taken from a man aged 50-59 years in good health and CMV-seronegative. The CDR3 sequence: CASSVAPGLAGGDEQFF. CDR3 coding DNA: TGTGCCAGCAGCGTAGCCCCGGGACTAGCGGGAGGCGATGAGCAGTTCTTC.